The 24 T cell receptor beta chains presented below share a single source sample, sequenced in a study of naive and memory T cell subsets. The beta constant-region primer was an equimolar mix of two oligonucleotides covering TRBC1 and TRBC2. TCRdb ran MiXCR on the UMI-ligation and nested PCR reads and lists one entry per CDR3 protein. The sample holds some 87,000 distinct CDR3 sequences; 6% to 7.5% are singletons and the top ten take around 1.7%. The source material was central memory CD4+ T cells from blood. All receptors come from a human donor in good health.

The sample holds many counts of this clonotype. CDR3 coding DNA: TGCGCCAGCAGCCCCCGGACCCAGAGGCAGGAAAAACTGTTTTTT. Protein sequence: CASSPRTQRQEKLFF. This chain links TRBV4-3 with TRBJ1-4, with D uncertain. With 4 bases removed from V and 8 bases from J, the gap between germline ends came to 17 bases. CDR1 is LGHNA and CDR2 is YSLEER in the germline V gene. This CDR3 is 15 amino acids long.

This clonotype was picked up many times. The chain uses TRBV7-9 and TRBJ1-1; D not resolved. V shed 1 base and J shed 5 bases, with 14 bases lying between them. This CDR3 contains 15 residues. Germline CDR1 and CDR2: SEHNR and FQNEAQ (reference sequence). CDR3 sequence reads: CASSLGFGTRTEAFF. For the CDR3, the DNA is TGTGCCAGCAGCTTAGGATTTGGCACCCGGACTGAAGCTTTCTTT.

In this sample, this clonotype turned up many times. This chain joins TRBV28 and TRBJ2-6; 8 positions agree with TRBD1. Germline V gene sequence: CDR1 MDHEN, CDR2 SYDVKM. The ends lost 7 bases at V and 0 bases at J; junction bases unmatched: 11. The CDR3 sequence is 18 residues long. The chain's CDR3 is CASTMTGVDVSGANVLTF. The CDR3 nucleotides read TGTGCCAGCACCATGACAGGGGTTGACGTCTCTGGGGCCAACGTCCTGACTTTC.

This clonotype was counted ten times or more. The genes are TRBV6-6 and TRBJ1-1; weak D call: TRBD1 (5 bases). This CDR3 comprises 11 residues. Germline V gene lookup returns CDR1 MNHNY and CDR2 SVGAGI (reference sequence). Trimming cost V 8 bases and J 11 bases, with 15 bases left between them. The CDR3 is CASALAGKAFF. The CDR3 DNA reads TGTGCCAGCGCTTTGGCAGGGAAGGCTTTCTTT.

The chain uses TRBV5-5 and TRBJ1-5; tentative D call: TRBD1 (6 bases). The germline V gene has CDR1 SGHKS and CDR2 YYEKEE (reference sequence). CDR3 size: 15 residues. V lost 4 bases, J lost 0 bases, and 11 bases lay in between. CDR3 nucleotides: TGTGCCAGCAGCCCCACAGGGAATAGCAATCAGCCCCAGCATTTT. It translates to CASSPTGNSNQPQHF.

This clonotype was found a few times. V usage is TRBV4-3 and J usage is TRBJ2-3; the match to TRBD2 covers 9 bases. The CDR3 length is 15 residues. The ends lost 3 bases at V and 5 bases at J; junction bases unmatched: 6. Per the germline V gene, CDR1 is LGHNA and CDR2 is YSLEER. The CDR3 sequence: CASSQSGAGGDTQYF. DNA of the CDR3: TGCGCCAGCAGCCAGAGCGGAGCGGGAGGAGATACGCAGTATTTT.

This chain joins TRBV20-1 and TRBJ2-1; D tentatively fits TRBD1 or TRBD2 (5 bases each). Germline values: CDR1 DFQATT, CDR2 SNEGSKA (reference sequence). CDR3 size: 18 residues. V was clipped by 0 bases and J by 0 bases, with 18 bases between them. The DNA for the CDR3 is TGCAGTGCTAGAGAGAGGAGGTTGGGGACCAGCTCCTACAATGAGCAGTTCTTC. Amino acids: CSARERRLGTSSYNEQFF.

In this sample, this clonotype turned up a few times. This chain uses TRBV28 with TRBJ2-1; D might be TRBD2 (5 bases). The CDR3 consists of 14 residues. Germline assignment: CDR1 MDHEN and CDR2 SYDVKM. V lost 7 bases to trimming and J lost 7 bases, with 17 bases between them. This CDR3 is CASTRPDRGNEQFF. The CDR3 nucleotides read TGTGCCAGCACCCGACCCGACCGGGGAAATGAGCAGTTCTTC.

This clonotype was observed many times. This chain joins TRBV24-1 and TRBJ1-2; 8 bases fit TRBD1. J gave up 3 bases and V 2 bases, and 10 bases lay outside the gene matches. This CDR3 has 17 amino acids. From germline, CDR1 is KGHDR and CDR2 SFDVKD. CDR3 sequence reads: CATSDSRTGPGDYGYTF. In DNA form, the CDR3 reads TGTGCCACCAGTGATTCGCGGACAGGGCCGGGGGACTATGGCTACACCTTC.

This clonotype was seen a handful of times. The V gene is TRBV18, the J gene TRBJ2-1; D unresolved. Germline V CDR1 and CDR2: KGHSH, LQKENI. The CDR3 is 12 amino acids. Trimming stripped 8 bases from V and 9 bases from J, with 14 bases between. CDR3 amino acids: CASGQSEGEQFF. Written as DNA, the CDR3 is TGTGCCAGCGGGCAAAGCGAAGGTGAGCAGTTCTTC.

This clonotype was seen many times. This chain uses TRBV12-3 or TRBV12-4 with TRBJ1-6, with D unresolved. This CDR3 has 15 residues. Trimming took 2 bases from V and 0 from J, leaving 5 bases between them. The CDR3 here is CASSLQSSYNSPLHF. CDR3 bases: TGTGCCAGCAGTTTACAGAGCTCCTATAATTCACCCCTCCACTTT.

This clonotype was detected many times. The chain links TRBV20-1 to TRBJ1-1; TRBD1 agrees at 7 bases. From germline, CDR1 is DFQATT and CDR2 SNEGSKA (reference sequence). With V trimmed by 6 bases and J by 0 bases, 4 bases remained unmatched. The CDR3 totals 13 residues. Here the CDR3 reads CSAPGTVNTEAFF. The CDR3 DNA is TGCAGTGCGCCCGGGACAGTGAACACTGAAGCTTTCTTT.

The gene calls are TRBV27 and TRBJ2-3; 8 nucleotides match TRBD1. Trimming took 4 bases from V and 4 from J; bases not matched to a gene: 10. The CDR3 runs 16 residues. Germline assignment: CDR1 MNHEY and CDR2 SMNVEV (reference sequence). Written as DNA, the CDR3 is TGTGCCAGCAGTTCCTCAGGACAGGGCCCATCAGATACGCAGTATTTT. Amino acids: CASSSSGQGPSDTQYF.

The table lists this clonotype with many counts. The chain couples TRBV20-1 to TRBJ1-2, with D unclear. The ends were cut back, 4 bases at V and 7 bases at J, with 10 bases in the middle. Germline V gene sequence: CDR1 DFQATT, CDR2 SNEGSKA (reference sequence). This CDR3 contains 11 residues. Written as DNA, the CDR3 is TGCAGTGCTACTCTATGGCCTGGCTACACCTTC. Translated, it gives CSATLWPGYTF.

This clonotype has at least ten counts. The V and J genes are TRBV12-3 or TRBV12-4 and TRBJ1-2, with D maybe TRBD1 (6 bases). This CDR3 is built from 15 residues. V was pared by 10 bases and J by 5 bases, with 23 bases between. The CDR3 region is CATQSRATGIYGYTF. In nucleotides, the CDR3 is TGTGCCACCCAGTCACGGGCCACAGGGATTTATGGCTACACCTTC.

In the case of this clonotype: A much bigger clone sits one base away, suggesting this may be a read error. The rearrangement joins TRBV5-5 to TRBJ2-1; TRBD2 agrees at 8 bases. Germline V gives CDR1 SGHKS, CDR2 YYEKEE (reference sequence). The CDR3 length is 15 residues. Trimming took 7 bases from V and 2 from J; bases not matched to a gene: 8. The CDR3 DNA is TGTGCCAGCCGCATAGGACTAGCCCCCTACAATGAGCAGTTCTTC. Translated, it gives CASRIGLAPYNEQFF.

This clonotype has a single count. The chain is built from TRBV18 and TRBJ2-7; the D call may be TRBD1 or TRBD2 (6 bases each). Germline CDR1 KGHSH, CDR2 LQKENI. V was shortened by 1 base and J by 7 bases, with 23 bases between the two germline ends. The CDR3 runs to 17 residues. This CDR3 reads CASSPLGLRGQNSEQYF. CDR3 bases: TGTGCCAGCTCACCACTTGGTCTACGGGGGCAAAATTCGGAGCAGTACTTC.

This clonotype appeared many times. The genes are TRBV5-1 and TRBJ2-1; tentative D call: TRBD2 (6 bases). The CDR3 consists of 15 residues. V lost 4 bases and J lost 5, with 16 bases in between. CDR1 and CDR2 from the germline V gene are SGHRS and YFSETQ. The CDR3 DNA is TGCGCCAGCAGCAGCCGGGACTTCATCCACAATGAGCAGTTCTTC. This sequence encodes CASSSRDFIHNEQFF.

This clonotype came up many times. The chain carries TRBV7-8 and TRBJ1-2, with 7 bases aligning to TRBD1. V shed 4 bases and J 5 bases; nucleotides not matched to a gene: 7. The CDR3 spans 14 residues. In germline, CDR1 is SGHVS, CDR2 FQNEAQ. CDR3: CASSSPDRAYGYTF. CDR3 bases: TGTGCCAGCAGCTCTCCTGACAGGGCGTATGGCTACACCTTC.

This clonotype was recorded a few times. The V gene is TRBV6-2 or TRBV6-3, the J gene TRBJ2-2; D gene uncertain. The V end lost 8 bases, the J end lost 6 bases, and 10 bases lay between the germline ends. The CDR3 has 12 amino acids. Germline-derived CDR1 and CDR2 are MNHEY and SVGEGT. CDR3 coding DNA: TGTGCCAGCTTTAGGGATGCCGGGGAGCTGTTTTTT. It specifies CASFRDAGELFF.

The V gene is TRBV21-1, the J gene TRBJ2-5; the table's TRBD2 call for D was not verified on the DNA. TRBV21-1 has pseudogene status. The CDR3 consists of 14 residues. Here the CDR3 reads CASSRLAGKETQYF. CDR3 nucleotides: TGTGCCAGCAGCAGACTAGCGGGGAAAGAGACCCAGTACTTC.

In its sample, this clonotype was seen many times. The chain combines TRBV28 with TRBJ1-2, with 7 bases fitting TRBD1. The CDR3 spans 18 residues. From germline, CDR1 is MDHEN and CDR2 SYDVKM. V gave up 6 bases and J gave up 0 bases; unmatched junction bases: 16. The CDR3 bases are TGTGCCAGCAGAGCGGGACAGCCAATCATCTGGGCTAACTATGGCTACACCTTC. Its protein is CASRAGQPIIWANYGYTF.

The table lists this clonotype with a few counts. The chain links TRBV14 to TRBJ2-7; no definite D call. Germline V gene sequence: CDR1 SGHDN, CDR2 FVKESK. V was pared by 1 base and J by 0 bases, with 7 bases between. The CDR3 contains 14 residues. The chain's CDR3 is CASSQGVISYEQYF. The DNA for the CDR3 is TGTGCCAGCAGCCAAGGGGTCATCTCCTACGAGCAGTACTTC.

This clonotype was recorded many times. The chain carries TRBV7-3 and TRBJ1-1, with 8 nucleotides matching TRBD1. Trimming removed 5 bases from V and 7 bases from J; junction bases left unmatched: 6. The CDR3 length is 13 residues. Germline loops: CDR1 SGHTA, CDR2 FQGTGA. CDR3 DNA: TGTGCCAGCAGCCCCACCGGGACAGGTGAAGCTTTCTTT. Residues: CASSPTGTGEAFF.